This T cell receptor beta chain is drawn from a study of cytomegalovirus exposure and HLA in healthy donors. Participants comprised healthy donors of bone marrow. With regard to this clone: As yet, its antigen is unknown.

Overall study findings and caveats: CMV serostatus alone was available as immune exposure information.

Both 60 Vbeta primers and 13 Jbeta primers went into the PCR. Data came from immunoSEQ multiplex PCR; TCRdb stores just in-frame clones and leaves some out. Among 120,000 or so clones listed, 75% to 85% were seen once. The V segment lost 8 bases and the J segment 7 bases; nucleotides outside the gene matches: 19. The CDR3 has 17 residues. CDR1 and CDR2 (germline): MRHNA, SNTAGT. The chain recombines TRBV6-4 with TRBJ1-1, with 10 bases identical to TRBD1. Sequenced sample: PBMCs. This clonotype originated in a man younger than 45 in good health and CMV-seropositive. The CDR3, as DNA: TGTGCCAGCTCCAAATCTTCTTTCGGGACAGGGGCTGGTGAAGCTTTCTTT. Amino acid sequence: CASSKSSFGTGAGEAFF.